The sequence of this T cell receptor beta chain was determined in a study of T cells in Graves' hyperthyroidism and ophthalmopathy. At the level of the study: Peripheral blood sampling occurred at initial diagnosis, before any treatment.

This clonotype was recorded a few times. An end of the junction does not agree with germline; a read error may underlie this. The CDR3 regions of TCR beta were amplified from RNA transcripts. Initially, a first-round RT-PCR of the TCR CDR3 employed the HTBI primer set. TCRdb reanalysed the multiplex PCR reads using MiXCR and keeps one entry per CDR3 protein. Of over 500,000 distinct CDR3 sequences listed, 14% are singletons. This CDR3 spans 12 amino acids. Germline loops: CDR1 SGHVS, CDR2 FNYEAQ. The TCR sequence derives from a woman aged 35 to 49 with Graves' hyperthyroidism. This chain joins TRBV7-6 and TRBJ2-1, with no clear D. Sample: blood. CDR3 sequence: CASSSDVKVHVF. The CDR3 DNA reads as TGTGCCAGCAGCTCGGACGTCAAAGTTCATGTCTTC.